This TCR beta chain was profiled in a study of cytomegalovirus exposure and HLA in healthy donors. Primers included in the PCR were 60 Vbeta and 13 Jbeta primers. Authors' analysis steps: Counted up in a later analysis, unique TCR beta chains came to roughly 80 million, with around 10 million shared. Measured with immunoSEQ multiplex PCR; TCRdb has only the in-frame clones, and not every one. Clone size and the V and J calls come from that table; the DNA yielded D and trimming. The sample lists some 97,000 clones, under 80% occurring once. Trimming removed 2 bases at V and 4 bases at J, with 20 bases between. From germline, CDR1 is SEHNR and CDR2 FQNEAQ (reference sequence). The CDR3 is 17 residues long.

This chain connects TRBV7-9 to TRBJ1-1; weak D call: TRBD1 (6 bases). The clonotype originates from a woman in her late teens or twenties in good health and CMV-seropositive. Sequencing was done on a sample of PBMCs. CDR3 DNA sequence: TGTGCCAGCAGCTTACCTTTTGTAAAAACAGGGATCACTGAAGCTTTCTTT. Protein product: CASSLPFVKTGITEAFF.